These 12 T cell receptor beta chains originate from one sample sequenced in a study of CD8 T cells in ankylosing spondylitis. TCRdb itself ran the 5' RACE reads through MiXCR, one entry per CDR3 protein. The sample consists of 200,000 or so distinct CDR3 sequences, roughly 13% of them appearing once. Source material: blood, either unsorted or a sorted T cell fraction (not recorded which). All receptors come from a female donor with ankylosing spondylitis or in good health (not recorded which).

In this sample, this clonotype turned up many times. The chain carries TRBV7-2 and TRBJ1-1, with a tentative D call TRBD1 (5 bases). Per germline, CDR1 SGHTA and CDR2 FQGNSA. Trimming removed 3 bases from V and 8 bases from J, with 7 bases in between. This CDR3 spans 11 amino acids. The CDR3 loop reads CASSLTAEAFF. The DNA of the CDR3 is TGTGCCAGCAGCTTGACAGCCGAAGCTTTCTTT.

The chain links TRBV19 to TRBJ2-7, with a tentative D call TRBD1 (6 bases). The V end was cut by 6 bases, the J end by 2 bases, with 20 bases between. CDR3 length equals 16 residues. Germline-derived CDR1 and CDR2 are LNHDA and SQIVND (reference sequence). For the CDR3, the DNA is TGTGCCAGTAGCGATAACACCGGGACAAGAACCTACGAGCAGTACTTC. Amino acid sequence: CASSDNTGTRTYEQYF.

This clonotype has a count of ten or more. The chain joins TRBV3-1 to TRBJ2-2; 11 bases align to TRBD2. The CDR3 runs 13 residues. Looked up from germline, CDR1 is LGHDT and CDR2 is YNNKEL (reference sequence). The V segment lost 11 bases and the J segment 6 bases; nucleotides outside the gene matches: 5. The CDR3 here is CAVLAGGSGELFF. Written as DNA, the CDR3 is TGTGCCGTTCTAGCGGGAGGTTCCGGGGAGCTGTTTTTT.

Turning to this clonotype: A much bigger clone sits one base away, suggesting this may be a read error. This chain links TRBV5-6 with TRBJ2-7; 9 positions match TRBD1. Germline assignment: CDR1 SGHDT and CDR2 YYEEEE. J lost 6 bases, V lost 6 bases, and 25 bases had no gene match. The CDR3 is 19 residues long. CDR3 DNA: TGTGCCAGCACCACCCGGGACAGGGTATTATTCTCCTTTCTCACCGAGCAGTACTTC. This encodes CASTTRDRVLFSFLTEQYF.

Turning to this clonotype: One base away lies a much larger clone, so this may be a sequencing read error. V is TRBV25-1 and J is TRBJ2-5; D is unclear. Trimming stripped 10 bases from V and 8 bases from J, with 14 bases between. The CDR3 has 11 residues. The germline CDR1 and CDR2 sequences are MGHDK and SYGVNS. The CDR3 reads CATAYHDTQYF. The DNA of the CDR3 is TGTGCCACAGCATACCATGATACCCAGTACTTC.

At least ten counts were recorded for this clonotype. The J gene is TRBJ2-3, the V gene TRBV4-2; no firm D call. The CDR3 length is 13 residues. V gave up 3 bases and J gave up 5 bases, with 9 bases separating them. Germline V lookup: CDR1 LGHNA, CDR2 YNFKEQ. CDR3 in DNA: TGTGCCAGCAGCCAGGGTAAGCGAGATACGCAGTATTTT. This encodes CASSQGKRDTQYF.

This clonotype was seen ten or more times. The chain recombines TRBV19 with TRBJ1-4; no firm D call. V lost 1 base and J 7 bases, leaving 4 bases between the germline ends. The V gene's germline CDR1 is LNHDA and CDR2 SQIVND (reference sequence). CDR3 length equals 12 residues. CDR3: CASSIAGEKLFF. The CDR3, as DNA: TGTGCCAGTAGTATAGCGGGTGAAAAACTGTTTTTT.

This clonotype occurred many times. The gene calls are TRBV5-6 and TRBJ1-3; no clear D gene. The CDR3 consists of 15 residues. V was shortened by 0 bases and J by 1 base, with 8 bases between the two germline ends. Germline lookup yields CDR1 SGHDT and CDR2 YYEEEE. The CDR3, as DNA: TGTGCCAGCAGCTTGGACAGCGGGTCTGGAAACACCATATATTTT. This sequence encodes CASSLDSGSGNTIYF.

This clonotype is medium-sized in the sample. V usage is TRBV30 and J usage is TRBJ2-1; TRBD2 agrees at 10 bases. Germline lookup yields CDR1 GTSNPN and CDR2 SVGIG (reference sequence). The V and J ends lost 4 bases and 3 bases, in that order; junction bases with no gene match: 6. The CDR3 consists of 15 residues. CDR3 DNA: TGTGCCTGGAAGGATTTAGCGGGAGGCTACAATGAGCAGTTCTTC. This codes for CAWKDLAGGYNEQFF.

This chain links TRBV12-3 or TRBV12-4 with TRBJ1-1; no reliable D call. This CDR3 region has 14 residues. Trimming removed 2 bases from V and 3 bases from J, with 10 bases in between. The CDR3 DNA reads as TGTGCCAGCAGTTTACGGCAGAAAGACACTGAAGCTTTCTTT. This codes for CASSLRQKDTEAFF.

Regarding this clonotype: A much larger clone differs by one base, so this may be a read error. CDR3 DNA sequence: TGCAGTGCTAGAGATATGAGGCCCCGGGCTTCAGCAGGTCAATTCTTC. Translated: CSARDMRPRASAGQFF. This chain connects TRBV20-1 to TRBJ2-1; no clear D gene. Per the germline V gene, CDR1 is DFQATT and CDR2 is SNEGSKA (reference sequence). The CDR3 length is 16 residues. V dropped 0 bases and J dropped 16 bases, with 28 bases sitting between them.

In its sample, this clonotype was seen a few times. This chain joins TRBV5-1 and TRBJ2-1, with TRBD1 as a possible D gene (6 bases). This CDR3 is built from 15 residues. Germline values: CDR1 SGHRS, CDR2 YFSETQ. Trimming pared 6 bases from V and 2 bases from J, leaving 15 bases between. This chain's CDR3 is CASTSSGTTYNEQFF. CDR3 coding DNA: TGCGCCAGCACCTCCTCCGGGACAACCTACAATGAGCAGTTCTTC.